This T cell receptor (beta chain) is drawn from a study of regulatory T cells in long-lasting Graves disease. Across the study: Prior antithyroid drug treatment in newly diagnosed Graves' patients lasted under 3 months.

Assembly of TCR beta libraries relied on iRepertoire HTBI primers together with Arm-PCR of CDR3 regions. A single record per CDR3 protein comes from TCRdb applying MiXCR to the multiplex PCR reads. The data show about 540,000 distinct CDR3 sequences, with approximately 12% seen just once and about 9.1% held by the top ten. Germline loops: CDR1 SQVTM, CDR2 ANQGSEA. The CDR3 is 14 amino acids. V dropped 1 base and J dropped 2; count of bases not matched to a gene: 1. The table lists this clonotype with a few counts. Noted time point: newly diagnosed GD, antithyroid drugs for less than 3 months. After RNA was extracted from PBMCs, the TCR library was made from it. These records were also assigned to another study, of T cells in Graves' hyperthyroidism and ophthalmopathy.

This specimen was peripheral blood mononuclear cells (PBMCs), taken at new diagnosis, from a patient treated with antithyroid drugs. The chain carries TRBV29-1 and TRBJ2-7; 11 nucleotides align to TRBD1. This sequence originates from a man younger than 40 with Graves disease. The CDR3 sequence is CSVEGGQGAYEQYF. The CDR3 nucleotides are TGCAGCGTTGAAGGGGGACAGGGGGCCTACGAGCAGTACTTC.